Following are 17 T cell receptor beta chains from one sample sequenced in a study of control samples from healthy donors and cancer patients. Measured with immunoSEQ multiplex PCR; TCRdb has only the in-frame clones, and not every one. The sample consists of about 250,000 clones, almost 85% of them appearing once. The specimen sequenced was PBMCs. Receptors originate from a woman aged 60-75 years with lung cancer.

This sequence joins TRBV5-1 and TRBJ1-1; weak D call: TRBD1 (5 bases). CDR1 is SGHRS and CDR2 is YFSETQ in the germline V gene. Between the trimmed V and J ends, which lost 5 bases and 5 bases, there was a span of 16 bases. The CDR3 length is 14 residues. CDR3 nucleotides: TGCGCCAGCAGTCGGGTAAGGGGTGGAACTGAAGCTTTCTTT. Translated, it gives CASSRVRGGTEAFF.

This clone has a single count. CDR3 loop: CSVDGGLPDTQYF. The CDR3 bases are TGCAGCGTTGATGGGGGGTTGCCAGATACGCAGTATTTT. This rearrangement joins TRBV29-1 to TRBJ2-3; TRBD2 is a possible D gene (6 bases). This CDR3 region has 13 residues. Germline assignment: CDR1 SQVTM and CDR2 ANQGSEA. Trimming left V 3 bases short and J 4 bases short, with 11 bases between.

The chain combines TRBV27 with TRBJ2-5, with 10 bases aligning to TRBD2. V lost 0 bases to trimming and J lost 5 bases; unmatched junction nucleotides: 6. Germline CDR1 reads MNHEY; CDR2 reads SMNVEV (reference sequence). The CDR3 is 16 amino acids. CDR3 in amino acids: CASSLSLAGVGETQYF. DNA for the CDR3: TGTGCCAGCAGTTTATCCCTAGCGGGGGTGGGGGAGACCCAGTACTTC.

The genes are TRBV7-9 and TRBJ1-4; no definite D call. The CDR3 extends over 14 amino acids. V shed 5 bases and J shed 8 bases, with 15 bases lying between them. Germline V lookup: CDR1 SEHNR, CDR2 FQNEAQ (reference sequence). In DNA, the CDR3 is TGTGCCAGCAGCCCACCCGGGCTCGGAGAAAAACTGTTTTTT. It translates to CASSPPGLGEKLFF.

The V gene is TRBV7-3, the J gene TRBJ2-1, with unresolved D. There are 11 residues in the CDR3. Germline lookup yields CDR1 SGHTA and CDR2 FQGTGA. Trimming took 5 bases from V and 9 from J, leaving 8 bases between them. DNA for the CDR3: TGTGCCAGCAGCCTAGGTAGTGAGCAGTTCTTC. Its translation: CASSLGSEQFF.

The chain joins TRBV27 to TRBJ1-2, with 7 bases fitting TRBD1. J was trimmed by 8 bases and V by 2 bases; bases with no gene match: 11. Germline V gives CDR1 MNHEY, CDR2 SMNVEV (reference sequence). The CDR3 runs to 15 residues. CDR3 in amino acids: CASSLNPEGAKGYTF. CDR3 coding DNA: TGTGCCAGCAGTTTAAATCCGGAGGGGGCGAAGGGCTACACCTTC.

CDR3 residues: CASSPNPILAGGSTDTQYF. CDR3 sequence (DNA): TGCGCCAGCAGCCCCAACCCCATTCTAGCGGGGGGTAGCACAGATACGCAGTATTTT. The genes are TRBV5-1 and TRBJ2-3, with 11 bases that match TRBD2. CDR1 is SGHRS and CDR2 is YFSETQ in the germline V gene. This CDR3 is built from 19 residues. Trimming removed 4 bases from V and 0 bases from J; junction bases left unmatched: 13.

This clone was detected a few times. This rearrangement joins TRBV10-1 to TRBJ1-2; 8 bases are a match to TRBD1. The CDR3 totals 12 residues. Germline loops: CDR1 WNHNN, CDR2 SYGVQD (reference sequence). V shed 7 bases and J 3 bases; nucleotides not matched to a gene: 1. The DNA for the CDR3 is TGCGCCAGCACGACAGGGGACTATGGCTACACCTTC. Protein product: CASTTGDYGYTF.

Here the CDR3 reads CASSLPANYGYTF. CDR3 DNA: TGTGCCAGCAGTTTACCCGCTAACTATGGCTACACCTTC. This chain uses TRBV28 with TRBJ1-2; the D is unclear. From germline, CDR1 is MDHEN and CDR2 SYDVKM. The CDR3 has 13 residues. V lost 2 bases and J lost 0, with 4 bases in between.

V is TRBV4-2 and J is TRBJ2-5; 12 positions agree with TRBD2. This CDR3 has 14 residues. Germline V gene lookup returns CDR1 LGHNA and CDR2 YNFKEQ. Losses at the gene ends were 4 bases for V and 5 bases for J; bases not matched to a gene: 2. CDR3 in amino acids: CASSPGTSGETQYF. DNA for the CDR3: TGTGCCAGCAGCCCCGGGACTAGCGGGGAGACCCAGTACTTC.

The gene calls are TRBV6-1 and TRBJ2-3, with D maybe TRBD2 (5 bases). The ends were cut back, 4 bases at V and 2 bases at J, with 16 bases in the middle. Germline V gives CDR1 MNHNS, CDR2 SASEGT. The CDR3 length is 16 residues. CDR3 sequence reads: CASSGDPWRITDTQYF. DNA of the CDR3: TGTGCCAGCAGTGGAGACCCCTGGAGGATCACAGATACGCAGTATTTT.

The chain carries TRBV11-2 and TRBJ1-6, with a weak D call TRBD1 (5 bases). The CDR3 has 15 amino acids. CDR1 and CDR2 (germline): SGHAT, FQNNGV. The V end lost 1 base, the J end lost 8 bases, and 12 bases lay between the germline ends. Here the CDR3 DNA reads TGTGCCAGCAGCTTAGGCCCGGGGGAGGATTCACCCCTCCACTTT. This gives the protein CASSLGPGEDSPLHF.

The J gene is TRBJ1-1, the V gene TRBV5-1, with a tentative D call TRBD1 (5 bases). This CDR3 spans 15 amino acids. Germline V gene sequence: CDR1 SGHRS, CDR2 YFSETQ. The V gene lost 0 bases and the J gene lost 0 bases, with 9 bases spanning the gap. CDR3 nucleotides: TGCGCCAGCAGCTTGGGGACAAAGATGAACACTGAAGCTTTCTTT. As protein: CASSLGTKMNTEAFF.

This clone was detected once. CDR3: CASSPTGTNTEAFF. CDR3 nucleotides: TGTGCCAGTAGTCCGACAGGGACGAACACTGAAGCTTTCTTT. This rearrangement joins TRBV19 to TRBJ1-1, with 7 nucleotides matching TRBD1. The CDR3 has 14 residues. Germline CDR1 LNHDA, CDR2 SQIVND (reference sequence). J gave up 1 base and V 5 bases, and 4 bases lay outside the gene matches.

The chain joins TRBV3-1 (or the pseudogene TRBV3-2) to TRBJ2-1; TRBD1 is a possible D gene (5 bases). This CDR3 comprises 14 residues. Germline CDR1 LGHDT, CDR2 YNNKEL (reference sequence). Trimming stripped 1 base from V and 8 bases from J, with 12 bases between. The CDR3 loop is CASSQASDSYEQFF. Written as DNA, the CDR3 is TGTGCCAGCAGCCAAGCATCCGACAGTTATGAGCAGTTCTTC.

This clone was counted only a few times. This chain links TRBV5-4 with TRBJ2-7; 9 nucleotides line up with TRBD1. Germline CDR1 and CDR2: SGHNT and YYREEE (reference sequence). The CDR3 sequence is 17 residues long. The ends lost 4 bases at V and 5 bases at J; junction bases unmatched: 16. This chain's CDR3 is CASSDRTGAKVIHEQYF. CDR3 coding DNA: TGTGCCAGCAGCGACCGGACAGGGGCAAAGGTAATCCACGAGCAGTACTTC. Full variable domain (outside the CDR3, taken from reference TRBV5-4 and TRBJ2-7): ETGVTQSPTHLIKTRGQQVTLRCSSQSGHNTVSWYQQALGQGPQFIFQYYREEENGRGNFPPRFSGLQFPNYSSELNVNALELDDSALYLCASSDRTGAKVIHEQYFGPGTRLTVT.

This clone showed up just once. The chain employs TRBV7-9 and TRBJ2-5, with 11 bases matching TRBD1. CDR1 and CDR2 (germline): SEHNR, FQNEAQ (reference sequence). There are 13 residues in the CDR3. CDR3: CAAGTGGGETQYF. DNA of the CDR3: TGTGCTGCCGGGACAGGGGGAGGCGAGACCCAGTACTTC.